The 17 T cell receptor beta chains below were found in one sample sequenced in a study of T-cell reconstitution after alpha-beta-depleted transplantation in children. Unique molecular identifiers tagged the TCRbeta library. TCRdb independently ran MiXCR on the PCR reads; one entry per CDR3 protein. Of some 120,000 distinct CDR3 sequences listed, roughly 23% are singletons. The sample consisted of PBMCs, mostly from graft donor cells, taken 180 days after TCRalphabeta/CD19-depleted stem cell transplant. The receptors derive from a male patient aged 2 to 9 who had a stem cell transplant for chronic granulomatous disease, so the T cells may come from the graft donor.

In this sample, this clonotype turned up a few times. The genes are TRBV12-3 or TRBV12-4 and TRBJ2-1; D unclear. There are 16 residues in the CDR3. V was trimmed by 4 bases and J by 6 bases, leaving 19 bases between them. Here the CDR3 reads CASSYVRALAPNEQFF. The CDR3 DNA is TGTGCCAGCAGTTACGTCCGGGCGCTTGCCCCCAATGAGCAGTTCTTC.

The chain joins TRBV29-1 to TRBJ2-7, with TRBD2 identical over 8 bases. Germline V gives CDR1 SQVTM, CDR2 ANQGSEA. V lost 2 bases to trimming and J lost 4 bases; unmatched junction nucleotides: 4. The CDR3 extends over 13 amino acids. Written as DNA, the CDR3 is TGCAGCGTTGAAAGTAGCGGGACATACGAGCAGTACTTC. Residues: CSVESSGTYEQYF.

The V gene is TRBV5-5, the J gene TRBJ1-4; D unresolved. Deletions cut 3 bases from V and 2 bases from J, with 8 bases between. Germline V gives CDR1 SGHKS, CDR2 YYEKEE (reference sequence). The CDR3 is made up of 14 amino acids. This chain's CDR3 is CASSWEPTNEKLFF. The CDR3 region has the DNA TGTGCCAGCAGCTGGGAGCCTACTAATGAAAAACTGTTTTTT.

The genes are TRBV20-1 and TRBJ1-2; tentative D call: TRBD1 (5 bases). The length of the CDR3 is 14 residues. V was cut by 2 bases and J by 4 bases, with 14 bases left in between. CDR1 is DFQATT, CDR2 SNEGSKA, per germline (reference sequence). CDR3 sequence reads: CSARKGLYGYGYTF. The CDR3 DNA sequence: TGCAGTGCTAGAAAGGGGTTATATGGCTATGGCTACACCTTC.

This clonotype was detected only a few times. The V and J genes are TRBV4-3 and TRBJ1-1; D remains ambiguous. CDR1 is LGHNA and CDR2 is YSLEER in the germline V gene. V dropped 1 base and J dropped 4 bases, with 7 bases sitting between them. This CDR3 has 13 residues. Here the CDR3 reads CASSQVTSTEAFF. The CDR3 DNA follows: TGCGCCAGCAGCCAAGTGACCAGCACTGAAGCTTTCTTT.

This clonotype has more than one count but fewer than ten. The chain links TRBV5-6 to TRBJ2-7; 7 nucleotides agree with TRBD1. Germline loops: CDR1 SGHDT, CDR2 YYEEEE. This CDR3 is 13 amino acids long. Trimming removed 5 bases from V and 0 bases from J; junction bases left unmatched: 2. CDR3 DNA: TGTGCCAGCAGGGGACAGAGCTCCTACGAGCAGTACTTC. Protein product: CASRGQSSYEQYF.

This clonotype turned up a few times. V usage is TRBV29-1 and J usage is TRBJ2-1, with 9 bases matching TRBD2. Trimming removed 3 bases from V and 1 base from J; junction bases left unmatched: 4. Per germline, CDR1 SQVTM and CDR2 ANQGSEA. The CDR3 has 15 residues. The CDR3 spells CSVDRLAVSYNEQFF. The DNA of the CDR3 is TGCAGCGTTGATAGACTAGCGGTTTCCTACAATGAGCAGTTCTTC.

This clonotype was seen at least ten times. The V call is TRBV7-2, the J call TRBJ2-1; 9 nucleotides agree with TRBD1. Germline V gives CDR1 SGHTA, CDR2 FQGNSA. This CDR3 has 16 amino acids. V dropped 6 bases and J dropped 7; count of bases not matched to a gene: 13. CDR3 DNA: TGTGCCAGCAGACGTACGACAGGGGGGAAATCAAATGAGCAGTTCTTC. Amino acids: CASRRTTGGKSNEQFF.

The chain combines TRBV4-1 with TRBJ2-1; 13 nucleotides align to TRBD2. The germline V gene has CDR1 MGHRA and CDR2 YSYEKL. V lost 5 bases and J lost 2; bases outside the gene matches: 0. CDR3 length: 15 amino acids. The CDR3 here is CASSTSGRAYNEQFF. The CDR3 nucleotides read TGCGCCAGCAGCACTAGCGGGAGGGCCTACAATGAGCAGTTCTTC.

The V call is TRBV12-3 or TRBV12-4, the J call TRBJ2-1; D is ambiguous. There are 14 residues in the CDR3. Trimming removed 3 bases from V and 9 bases from J, with 15 bases in between. The CDR3 loop reads CASSFSGSRVEQFF. In DNA form, the CDR3 reads TGTGCCAGCAGTTTTTCAGGCAGCCGGGTTGAGCAGTTCTTC.

This rearrangement joins TRBV20-1 to TRBJ2-7; 8 positions match TRBD1. The length of the CDR3 is 13 residues. With V trimmed by 6 bases and J by 6 bases, 10 bases remained unmatched. Germline assignment: CDR1 DFQATT and CDR2 SNEGSKA (reference sequence). The CDR3 bases are TGCAGTGCGAAGCAGGGGGCGATTTTCGAGCAGTACTTC. Translated, it gives CSAKQGAIFEQYF.

Many counts were recorded for this clonotype. The rearrangement joins TRBV12-3 or TRBV12-4 to TRBJ2-5, with D possibly being TRBD1 (5 bases). V was trimmed by 6 bases and J by 7 bases, leaving 12 bases between them. CDR3 length equals 12 residues. The chain's CDR3 is CASSKGQGTQYF. CDR3 bases: TGTGCCAGCAGCAAGGGTCAGGGGACCCAGTACTTC.

Ten or more counts support this clonotype. V usage is TRBV20-1 and J usage is TRBJ1-2, with 7 bases lining up with TRBD1. The V gene's germline CDR1 is DFQATT and CDR2 SNEGSKA (reference sequence). After removal of 1 base from V and 7 bases from J, the junction contained 3 bases not matched to a gene. The CDR3 is 12 residues long. DNA of the CDR3: TGCAGTGCTAGAGCTCAGGGGGTTGGCTACACCTTC. Its translation: CSARAQGVGYTF.

The gene calls are TRBV12-3 or TRBV12-4 and TRBJ2-2; D is possibly TRBD2 (7 bases). The CDR3 is 17 amino acids. With 3 bases removed from V and 3 bases from J, the gap between germline ends came to 17 bases. In DNA form, the CDR3 reads TGTGCCAGCAGTTTTTATGTCGGGGGGCGCGACACCGGGGAGCTGTTTTTT. It is translated as CASSFYVGGRDTGELFF.

This clonotype was seen at least ten times. The chain recombines TRBV28 with TRBJ2-1; 10 nucleotides agree with TRBD2. The CDR3 is 19 amino acids. After removal of 2 bases from V and 3 bases from J, the junction contained 13 bases not matched to a gene. From germline, CDR1 is MDHEN and CDR2 SYDVKM. The DNA for the CDR3 is TGTGCCAGCAGTTTAATCCTTCAGGGAAGCGGGAGGGGCTACAATGAGCAGTTCTTC. Translated, it gives CASSLILQGSGRGYNEQFF.

This clonotype appeared many times. V usage is TRBV5-1 and J usage is TRBJ2-5; weak D call: TRBD2 (6 bases). CDR1 is SGHRS, CDR2 YFSETQ, per germline. Trimming cost V 2 bases and J 2 bases, with 7 bases left between them. CDR3 length: 13 amino acids. CDR3: CASSFRGQETQYF. CDR3 bases: TGCGCCAGCAGCTTCCGGGGGCAAGAGACCCAGTACTTC. The entire variable domain, with the rest obtained from reference TRBV5-1 and TRBJ2-5, is as follows: KAGVTQTPRYLIKTRGQQVTLSCSPISGHRSVSWYQQTPGQGLQFLFEYFSETQRNKGNFPGRFSGRQFSNSRSEMNVSTLELGDSALYLCASSFRGQETQYFGPGTRLLVL.

This chain uses TRBV5-1 with TRBJ2-3, with 10 bases lining up with TRBD2. The CDR3 contains 16 residues. V lost 3 bases, J lost 2 bases, and 6 bases stayed unmatched. The germline gives CDR1 SGHRS, CDR2 YFSETQ. The CDR3 spells CASSYPGLAATDTQYF. CDR3 nucleotide sequence: TGCGCCAGCAGCTACCCTGGACTAGCGGCCACAGATACGCAGTATTTT.